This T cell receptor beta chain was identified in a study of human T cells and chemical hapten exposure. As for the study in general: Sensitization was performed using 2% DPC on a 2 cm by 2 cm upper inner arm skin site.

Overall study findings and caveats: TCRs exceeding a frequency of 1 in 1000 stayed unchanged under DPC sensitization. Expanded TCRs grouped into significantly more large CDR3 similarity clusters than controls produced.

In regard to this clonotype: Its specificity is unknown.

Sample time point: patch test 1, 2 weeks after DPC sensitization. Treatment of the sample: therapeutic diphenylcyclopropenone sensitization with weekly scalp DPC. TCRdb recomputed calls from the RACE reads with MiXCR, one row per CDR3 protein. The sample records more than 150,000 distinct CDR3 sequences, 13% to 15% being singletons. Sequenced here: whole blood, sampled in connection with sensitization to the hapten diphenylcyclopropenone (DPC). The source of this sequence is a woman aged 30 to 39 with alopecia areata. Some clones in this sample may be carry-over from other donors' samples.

CDR3 nucleotides: TGCGCCAGCAGCCAACAACTACGTCTCCAGGACAGCCCCTACGAGCAGTACTTC. Protein product: CASSQQLRLQDSPYEQYF. V is TRBV4-3 and J is TRBJ2-7; D is possibly TRBD1 (6 bases). The CDR3 runs to 18 residues. Germline CDR1 is LGHNA and CDR2 is YSLEER. V was trimmed by 2 bases and J by 2 bases, leaving 22 bases between them.